The T cell receptor beta chain described here comes from a study of early T cells in non-severe SARS-CoV-2 infection. Across the whole study: Sequencing of unsorted whole blood was done on bulk RNA, leaving chains unpaired.

Germline V lookup: CDR1 DFQATT, CDR2 SNEGSKA (reference sequence). Trimming took 4 bases from V and 0 from J; bases not matched to a gene: 15. The CDR3 runs to 20 residues. Attachment of unique molecular identifiers to individual cDNA molecules was performed. TCRdb re-analysed the 5' RACE reads in MiXCR, keeping a single row per CDR3 protein. The table lists about 80,000 distinct CDR3 sequences, more than 4% of them singletons. Study findings and constraints: Matching results from VDJdb favored anti-spike CD8 responses, leaving private and CD4 specificities undetected.

There are many counts of this clonotype. Antigen: not known. The sequence was obtained from an adult who was a healthcare worker with PCR-confirmed SARS-CoV-2 infection or an uninfected control (not recorded which). V gene TRBV20-1 combines with J gene TRBJ2-7; 16 nucleotides line up with TRBD2. The sequencing here drew on whole blood, taken at baseline. The CDR3 protein is CSATPGPGTSGRATSYEQYF. As DNA, the CDR3 is TGCAGTGCTACGCCGGGCCCCGGGACTAGCGGGAGGGCTACCTCCTACGAGCAGTACTTC.